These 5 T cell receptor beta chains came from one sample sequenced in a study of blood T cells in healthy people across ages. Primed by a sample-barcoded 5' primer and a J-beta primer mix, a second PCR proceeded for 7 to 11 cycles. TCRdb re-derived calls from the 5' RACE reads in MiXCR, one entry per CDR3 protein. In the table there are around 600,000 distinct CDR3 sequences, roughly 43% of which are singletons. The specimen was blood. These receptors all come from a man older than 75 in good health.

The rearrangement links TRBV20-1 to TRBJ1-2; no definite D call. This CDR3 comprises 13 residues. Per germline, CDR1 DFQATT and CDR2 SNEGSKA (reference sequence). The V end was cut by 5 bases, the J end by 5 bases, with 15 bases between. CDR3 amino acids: CSAGIRAQYGYTF. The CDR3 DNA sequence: TGCAGTGCTGGGATCAGAGCTCAATATGGCTACACCTTC.

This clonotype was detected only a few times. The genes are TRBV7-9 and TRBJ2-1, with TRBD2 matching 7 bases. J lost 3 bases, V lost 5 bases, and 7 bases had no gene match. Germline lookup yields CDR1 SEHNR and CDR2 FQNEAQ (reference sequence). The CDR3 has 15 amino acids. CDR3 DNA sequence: TGTGCCAGCAGCCTAGACGGGGAGGGCTACAATGAGCAGTTCTTC. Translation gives CASSLDGEGYNEQFF.

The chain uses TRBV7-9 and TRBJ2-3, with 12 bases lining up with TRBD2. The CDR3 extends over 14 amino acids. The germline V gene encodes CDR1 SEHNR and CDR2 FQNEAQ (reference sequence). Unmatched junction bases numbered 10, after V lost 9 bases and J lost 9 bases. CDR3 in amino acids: CASRGLAGDGTQYF. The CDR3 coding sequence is TGTGCCAGTCGGGGACTAGCGGGTGATGGGACGCAGTATTTT.

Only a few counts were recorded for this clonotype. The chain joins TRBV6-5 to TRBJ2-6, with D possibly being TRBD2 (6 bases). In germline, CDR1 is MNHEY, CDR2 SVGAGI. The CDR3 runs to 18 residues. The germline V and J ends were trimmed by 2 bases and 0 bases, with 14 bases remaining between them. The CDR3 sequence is CASSYAGQGRSGANVLTF. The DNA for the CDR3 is TGTGCCAGCAGTTACGCGGGGCAGGGACGCTCTGGGGCCAACGTCCTGACTTTC.

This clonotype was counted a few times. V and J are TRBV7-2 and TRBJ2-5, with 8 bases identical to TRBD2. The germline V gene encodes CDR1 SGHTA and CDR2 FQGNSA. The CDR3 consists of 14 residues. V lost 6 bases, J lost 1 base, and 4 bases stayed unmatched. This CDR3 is CASRAGLAQETQYF. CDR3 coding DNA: TGTGCCAGCAGGGCCGGACTAGCCCAAGAGACCCAGTACTTC.